This T cell receptor beta chain emerged from a study of Graves' ophthalmopathy and Graves' hyperthyroidism (dated by TCRdb to 2016 to 2019). The study in broad terms: Peripheral blood samples were taken at the time of initial diagnosis, before any treatment was given. To tell Graves' ophthalmopathy apart from Graves' hyperthyroidism, and to predict which patients would progress to ophthalmopathy, the study relied on TCR beta repertoire signatures. In total, approximately 140 blood samples were TCR-sequenced: fewer than 50 ophthalmopathy, approximately 80 hyperthyroidism and 17 hyperthyroidism-to-ophthalmopathy patients. To explore V-J signatures that separate ophthalmopathy from hyperthyroidism, a discovery set of about 96 patients was enrolled, consisting of 43 with ophthalmopathy and 55 to 65 with stable hyperthyroidism. An independent validation cohort comprised roughly 20 hyperthyroidism patients and over 15 patients who later progressed from hyperthyroidism to ophthalmopathy. T-cell repertoires of thyroid tissue and blood were compared in over five hyperthyroidism patients. Following sample collection, hyperthyroidism patients were given methimazole at a starting dose of 30 mg daily, and ophthalmopathy patients were given high-dose intravenous methylprednisolone. The 95 to 100 discovery patients were divided at random into training and test sets in a 7:3 ratio. General conclusions and limits of the study: Among expanded thyroid clonotypes with frequency above 0.001, most also showed up in blood, which suggests that blood repertoires may reflect the thyroid immune response. In cross-validation, the 13-signature model distinguished ophthalmopathy from stable hyperthyroidism with approximately 90% sensitivity and just under 84% specificity, and in the test set the corresponding values were around 80% and 75%. Sample size was not statistically predetermined, and group allocation was not concealed from the investigators. In validation, the model predicted ophthalmopathy progression with more than 70% sensitivity and about 77% specificity; 12 predicted patients were CT-confirmed with GO in a median of approximately six months.

This clonotype occurred many times. It has no known antigen specificity. It has no much larger one-base neighbor in the sample; base qualities were not kept. For repertoire sequencing, TCR beta CDR3 regions were amplified from RNA transcripts. The first round of RT-PCR was done with HTBI primers and the Qiagen OneStep RT-PCR kit, and was followed by a second round of multiplex PCR, then size selection and purification. Libraries were sequenced on an Illumina HiSeq2000 using paired-end 100 bp reads. Concerning the study's data processing: SOAPnuke was used to process the reads, removing any read that contained adapters or uncalled bases, had a mean Phred below 15, or lacked an exact match to the constant primer or identifier. High-quality paired reads were merged with COPE v1.2.5. Clonotypes were defined as unique nucleotide sequences and were aligned to IMGT TRB V, D and J references using MiTCR v1.1. The analysis was limited to V-J combinations with a frequency above 0.0001, which together covered 99% to 99.2% of the repertoires. A TCR clonal expansion and chaos score per V-J combination was defined as the ratio of F50 clonal expansion to chaos observed in the TCRdist matrix. Welch's t-statistics and random forest were used to reduce features to about a dozen V-J combinations, which were fed into a naive Bayes classifier. The similarity between thyroid and blood repertoires was quantified using the Morisita-Horn index. TCRdb handled the public reads itself, with Q25 trimming in fastp and clone calling in MiXCR, and kept productive beta chains. CDR3 protein duplicates are merged, each entry listing the most common genes and DNA. The authors' filters were not applied to this entry. The sample table holds about 420,000 distinct CDR3 sequences, of which around 21% were seen once. The ten largest clones represent around 3% of the sample.

CDR1 LNHDA and CDR2 SQIVND were looked up in the germline V gene (reference sequence). From cysteine to phenylalanine, the CDR3 is 16 amino acids long. The sequence is cut down to CDR3 DNA, 48 bases in frame from base 1. V is cut back by 4 bases and J by 4 bases, with 6 bases in the junction unmatched. Stable hyperthyroidism was defined as no progression to ophthalmopathy within 18 months of follow-up. The hyperthyroidism patients were 18 to 65 years old and newly diagnosed, with a disease duration of less than 2 months. Patients with other autoimmune diseases, uncontrolled infections, pregnancy or lactation were excluded. Diagnosis was based on clinical symptoms, serum thyroxine, TRAb, thyroid ultrasound and orbital computed tomography. Ficoll-Paque density gradient centrifugation was used to isolate PBMCs from about 10 ml of fresh peripheral blood. Total RNA was extracted with Trizol reagent and quality-checked on an Agilent 2100 Bioanalyzer.

Sequencing was carried out using peripheral blood. The clonotype was recovered from a woman aged 18-30 years with stable Graves' hyperthyroidism. Donor details come from another sample of the same person, matched by shared clones. The chain is assembled from TRBV19 and TRBJ2-5; TRBD2 lines up with 13 middle nucleotides. The nucleotides read TGTGCCAGTAGTACTCGGACTAGCGGGAGCGGAGAGACCCAGTACTTC. Its protein is CASSTRTSGSGETQYF.